Below, 18 T cell receptor beta chains from the same sample are listed, as sequenced in a study of early T cells in non-severe SARS-CoV-2 infection (TCRdb year 2021). To prepare the library, 5' RACE was applied. The run used a NextSeq 500. Using fastp at Q25 and MiXCR, TCRdb reprocessed the public reads and kept productive beta chains. A single entry per CDR3 protein holds the most common genes and DNA from its merged rows. The sample table lists 100,000 to 120,000 distinct CDR3 sequences, roughly 12% of them with a count of one. The ten most abundant clones make up around 3% of the sample. Sequencing input: whole blood. Receptor source: an adult who was a healthcare worker with PCR-confirmed SARS-CoV-2 infection or an uninfected control (not recorded which).

This clonotype was observed a few times. The rearrangement links TRBV7-9 to TRBJ2-7, with D possibly TRBD2 on 6 matching bases. This CDR3 contains 14 residues. V was shortened by 0 bases and J by 6 bases, with 12 bases between the two germline ends. Germline lookup yields CDR1 SEHNR and CDR2 FQNEAQ (reference sequence). In nucleotides, the CDR3 is TGTGCCAGCAGCTTAGCCGAGACTAGAGGCGAGCAGTACTTC. This translates into CASSLAETRGEQYF.

This clonotype was picked up many times. The chain is built from TRBV18 and TRBJ2-3; D uncertain. The CDR3 runs to 12 residues. The V end was cut by 2 bases, the J end by 3 bases, with 3 bases between. Per the germline V gene, CDR1 is KGHSH and CDR2 is LQKENI. The DNA for the CDR3 is TGTGCCAGCTCACCAGAAACAGATACGCAGTATTTT. Translating gives CASSPETDTQYF.

In its sample, this clonotype is medium-sized. V usage is TRBV5-6 and J usage is TRBJ1-6; tentatively, D is TRBD1 (5 bases). The CDR3 runs 14 residues. Germline V CDR1 and CDR2: SGHDT, YYEEEE. The V end was cut by 1 base, the J end by 9 bases, with 11 bases between. This chain's CDR3 is CASSLRDSGSPLHF. CDR3 DNA sequence: TGTGCCAGCAGCTTGCGGGACTCCGGTTCACCCCTCCACTTT. Full variable domain (rest looked up from reference TRBV5-6 and TRBJ1-6): DAGVTQSPTHLIKTRGQQVTLRCSPKSGHDTVSWYQQALGQGPQFIFQYYEEEERQRGNFPDRFSGHQFPNYSSELNVNALLLGDSALYLCASSLRDSGSPLHFGNGTRLTVT.

This clonotype occurred once. This chain uses TRBV20-1 with TRBJ2-3; the match to TRBD1 covers 8 bases. There are 16 residues in the CDR3. Germline V gene lookup returns CDR1 DFQATT and CDR2 SNEGSKA (reference sequence). With V trimmed by 2 bases and J by 4 bases, 11 bases remained unmatched. CDR3 in DNA: TGCAGTGCTAGACCCCGTACGGGACAGGTCCCAGATACGCAGTATTTT. As protein: CSARPRTGQVPDTQYF.

This clonotype was picked up many times. The chain joins TRBV12-3 or TRBV12-4 to TRBJ2-1; D remains ambiguous. Trimming took 3 bases from V and 8 from J, leaving 11 bases between them. The CDR3 covers 13 residues. The CDR3 nucleotides are TGTGCCAGCAGTTTTCTAGGTTTCTATGAGCAGTTCTTC. Amino acids: CASSFLGFYEQFF.

This clonotype was picked up a small number of times. The rearrangement joins TRBV7-9 to TRBJ2-5; no clear D. Looked up from germline, CDR1 is SEHNR and CDR2 is FQNEAQ (reference sequence). V dropped 3 bases and J dropped 0 bases, with 11 bases sitting between them. The length of the CDR3 is 15 residues. The CDR3 DNA sequence: TGTGCCAGCAGCTTCGGACCCGGTAACCAAGAGACCCAGTACTTC. This codes for CASSFGPGNQETQYF.

This clonotype was recorded many times. The gene calls are TRBV20-1 and TRBJ2-7; 9 bases map to TRBD2. The CDR3 loop spans 13 amino acids. Germline CDR1 is DFQATT and CDR2 is SNEGSKA (reference sequence). V trimming: 2 bases; J trimming: 4 bases; junction bases outside the gene matches: 3. Here the CDR3 reads CSARLAGSYEQYF. The CDR3 nucleotides are TGCAGTGCTAGACTAGCGGGATCATACGAGCAGTACTTC.

The chain joins TRBV6-5 to TRBJ2-3; the D gene is possibly TRBD1 (5 bases). CDR3 length equals 17 residues. CDR1 MNHEY and CDR2 SVGAGI come from the germline V gene. Trimming removed 5 bases from V and 1 base from J, with 19 bases in between. DNA for the CDR3: TGTGCCAGCAGTATTGGGGCGTCGATATCTCGCACAGATACGCAGTATTTT. Protein product: CASSIGASISRTDTQYF.

This clonotype was counted at least ten times. The rearrangement links TRBV7-2 to TRBJ2-7; D gene uncertain. CDR1 and CDR2 from the germline V gene are SGHTA and FQGNSA. Trimming removed 5 bases from V and 2 bases from J, with 7 bases in between. This CDR3 comprises 12 residues. The CDR3 DNA is TGTGCCAGCAGCCCTAGGGCCTACGAGCAGTACTTC. This sequence encodes CASSPRAYEQYF. The full variable domain, its missing parts supplied by reference TRBV7-2 and TRBJ2-7, is GAGVSQSPSNKVTEKGKDVELRCDPISGHTALYWYRQSLGQGLEFLIYFQGNSAPDKSGLPSDRFSAERTGGSVSTLTIQRTQQEDSAVYLCASSPRAYEQYFGPGTRLTVT.

This clonotype has only a few counts. The rearrangement links TRBV5-4 to TRBJ1-4, with TRBD1 identical over 7 bases. Germline CDR1 and CDR2: SGHNT and YYREEE (reference sequence). V trimming: 2 bases; J trimming: 14 bases; junction bases outside the gene matches: 9. The CDR3 has 13 amino acids. CDR3 nucleotide sequence: TGTGCCAGCAGCTTAGTTCGGGACAGACAGCTGTTTTTT. Its protein product is CASSLVRDRQLFF.

The table lists this clonotype with a few counts. V and J are TRBV11-3 and TRBJ2-4, with TRBD2 matching over 13 bases. The germline CDR1 and CDR2 sequences are SGHNT and YENEEA. V lost 5 bases and J lost 0; bases outside the gene matches: 7. The CDR3 has 18 residues. As DNA, the CDR3 is TGTGCCAGCAGCGAAGGGACTAGCGGGGAACTAGCCAAAAACATTCAGTACTTC. Encoded protein: CASSEGTSGELAKNIQYF.

This clonotype was picked up many times. V is TRBV6-1 and J is TRBJ1-5; 7 positions agree with TRBD1. Looked up from germline, CDR1 is MNHNS and CDR2 is SASEGT. With V trimmed by 6 bases and J by 0 bases, 14 bases remained unmatched. The CDR3 covers 18 residues. Written as DNA, the CDR3 is TGTGCCAGCAGGCGCTCCGGGACAGAATTGAATAGCAATCAGCCCCAGCATTTT. Amino acids: CASRRSGTELNSNQPQHF.

This clonotype has a count of ten or more. The gene calls are TRBV27 and TRBJ2-7; TRBD1 matches at 7 bases. This CDR3 region has 12 residues. The ends lost 5 bases at V and 4 bases at J; junction bases unmatched: 2. CDR1 and CDR2 from the germline V gene are MNHEY and SMNVEV (reference sequence). CDR3 loop: CASSPTGYEQYF. CDR3 in DNA: TGTGCCAGCAGTCCGACAGGGTACGAGCAGTACTTC.

The chain employs TRBV11-2 and TRBJ1-2, with 7 bases that match TRBD1. This CDR3 is built from 18 residues. After removal of 4 bases from V and 6 bases from J, the junction contained 20 bases not matched to a gene. Germline CDR1 reads SGHAT; CDR2 reads FQNNGV. This CDR3 reads CASSSSGGDTAPLNGYTF. The CDR3 DNA reads as TGTGCCAGCAGCTCATCAGGGGGGGACACGGCCCCTCTGAATGGCTACACCTTC.

This chain joins TRBV4-2 and TRBJ1-1; no firm D call. V dropped 0 bases and J dropped 0 bases, with 8 bases sitting between them. Germline CDR1 and CDR2: LGHNA and YNFKEQ. The CDR3 length is 15 residues. The CDR3 reads CASSQEYGLNTEAFF. The DNA for the CDR3 is TGTGCCAGCAGCCAAGAGTACGGGCTGAACACTGAAGCTTTCTTT.

The sample holds many counts of this clonotype. The V and J genes are TRBV29-1 and TRBJ1-2; D may be TRBD1 (5 bases). The V end was cut by 1 base, the J end by 7 bases, with 13 bases between. From germline, CDR1 is SQVTM and CDR2 ANQGSEA. The CDR3 is 13 amino acids. Written as DNA, the CDR3 is TGCAGCGTTGAAGTCCCTCCGGGGGGTGGCTACACCTTC. Translated, it gives CSVEVPPGGGYTF. Full variable domain (missing parts from reference TRBV29-1 and TRBJ1-2): SAVISQKPSRDICQRGTSLTIQCQVDSQVTMMFWYRQQPGQSLTLIATANQGSEATYESGFVIDKFPISRPNLTFSTLTVSNMSPEDSSIYLCSVEVPPGGGYTFGSGTRLTVV.

The V call is TRBV4-1, the J call TRBJ2-1, with TRBD2 matching 13 bases. Germline CDR1 reads MGHRA; CDR2 reads YSYEKL. The ends lost 4 bases at V and 9 bases at J; junction bases unmatched: 3. CDR3 length: 14 amino acids. CDR3 nucleotides: TGCGCCAGCAGCCCAGGACTAGCGGGAGTTGAGCAGTTCTTC. It encodes CASSPGLAGVEQFF.

There are many counts of this clonotype. The gene calls are TRBV7-6 and TRBJ2-1, with 10 bases identical to TRBD1. V lost 3 bases to trimming and J lost 9 bases; unmatched junction nucleotides: 8. Germline values: CDR1 SGHVS, CDR2 FNYEAQ. The CDR3 runs to 15 residues. The CDR3 DNA is TGTGCCAGCAGCTTTATCCGGGACAGGGGCGGTGAGCAGTTCTTC. Protein product: CASSFIRDRGGEQFF.